This record covers a single TCR beta chain. Its antigen is unknown. Trimming cost V 6 bases and J 4 bases, with 10 bases left between them. Germline V gene sequence: CDR1 SNHLY, CDR2 FYNNEI. This CDR3 has 12 residues. Assay used: immunoSEQ multiplex PCR; TCRdb lists only in-frame clones, some missing. The table has about 27,000 clones, around 88% seen once; the top ten hold 29%. The data derive from a study of OX40 agonist ivuxolimab in advanced cancers. Study conclusions and caveats: Within 6 weeks, CD4+ and CD8+ blood T cells expanded clonally at 0.1 to 3.0 mg/kg. Normalized T-cell clonal expansion was also low in a subset of nonresponders.

This receptor was identified in an adult with an advanced solid tumor such as melanoma, head and neck, liver or kidney cancer. The sample in question was CD4+ or CD8+ T cells sorted from blood, obtained in a trial of the OX40 agonist ivuxolimab. The chain links TRBV2 to TRBJ2-7; D unresolved. The CDR3 nucleotides read TGTGCCAGCAGGAGCCCCGCTTACGAGCAGTACTTC. The encoded protein is CASRSPAYEQYF. The entire variable domain, with the rest obtained from reference TRBV2 and TRBJ2-7, is as follows: EPEVTQTPSHQVTQMGQEVILRCVPISNHLYFYWYRQILGQKVEFLVSFYNNEISEKSEIFDDQFSVERPDGSNFTLKIRSTKLEDSAMYFCASRSPAYEQYFGPGTRLTVT.